This TCR beta chain was recorded in a study of T-cell memory formation after mild COVID-19. Via MiXCR, TCRdb re-called the 5' RACE reads, giving one row per CDR3 protein. The sample has 270,000 or so distinct CDR3 sequences, approximately 16% seen once. Germline CDR1 and CDR2: SGHDT and YYEEEE. The CDR3 sequence is 15 residues long. V lost 4 bases, J lost 0 bases, and 7 bases stayed unmatched. This clonotype originated in a man between 18 and 29 years old who had mild COVID-19 (a few samples of this study predate the infection). Cell type and time point are not known. The sequenced sample consisted of PBMCs or a T cell subset sorted from them (not recorded which). The rearrangement uses TRBV5-6 and TRBJ2-7; TRBD1 agrees at 7 bases. The CDR3 DNA reads as TGTGCCAGCAGCCCCGACAGGGCCCTCTCCTACGAGCAGTACTTC. Amino acid sequence: CASSPDRALSYEQYF.